This T cell receptor (beta chain) was recovered during a study of T cells in Graves' hyperthyroidism and ophthalmopathy. Amplification targeted TCR beta CDR3 regions from RNA transcripts. RT-PCR in the first round (using the HTBI primer set) targeted the TCR CDR3. MiXCR was run by TCRdb on the multiplex PCR reads, yielding one entry per CDR3 protein. The data contain about 290,000 distinct CDR3 sequences, 13% of them singletons. This clonotype was detected only a few times. Newly diagnosed hyperthyroidism, duration under 2 months, in patients aged 18 to 65. Blood from later-ophthalmopathy patients was taken at first hyperthyroidism diagnosis. Extraction of PBMCs used roughly 9.6 ml of fresh peripheral blood. The CDR3 consists of 16 residues. Trimming removed 6 bases from V and 6 bases from J, with 23 bases in between. Germline V gene sequence: CDR1 WSHSY, CDR2 SAAADI.

The sequenced material came from blood. The sequence came from a woman in her twenties or thirties with Graves' hyperthyroidism that later progressed to Graves' ophthalmopathy. This sequence joins TRBV10-2 and TRBJ2-5; perhaps TRBD2 as D (6 bases). CDR3 loop: CASSTPGLPVAKTQYF. The CDR3 DNA sequence: TGCGCCAGCAGCACACCGGGACTCCCAGTCGCCAAGACCCAGTACTTC.